Following are 11 T cell receptor beta chains from one sample sequenced in a study of blood T cell repertoires in COVID-19 (dated by TCRdb to 2018 to 2021). Library construction relied on the immunoSEQ multiplex PCR assay. TCRdb obtained this table from immuneACCESS and retained in-frame rearrangements with V and J assigned. These tables miss some clones; where compared with another copy, unresolved V genes account for less than half of the shortfall, and the remainder is unexplained. For this sample the table gives 80,000 to 130,000 clones, of which 70% to 90% were detected only once. The ten largest account for roughly 2.5% of the sample. The sample comprised PBMCs or T cells enriched from blood (not recorded which). The source of these receptors is a woman aged 50 to 60 who had recovered from COVID-19.

V and J are TRBV5-1 and TRBJ1-5; tentative D call: TRBD1 (5 bases). From germline, CDR1 is SGHRS and CDR2 YFSETQ. The CDR3 contains 14 residues. V was pared by 3 bases and J by 4 bases, with 11 bases between. The DNA for the CDR3 is TGCGCCAGCAGCTCCTCCGGGGGAAATCAGCCCCAGCATTTT. Protein sequence: CASSSSGGNQPQHF.

V gene TRBV6-5 combines with J gene TRBJ1-5; 7 positions agree with TRBD1. The length of the CDR3 is 15 residues. Germline trimming cut 4 bases from V and 5 bases from J; bases unmatched to any gene: 8. Germline V gives CDR1 MNHEY, CDR2 SVGAGI. CDR3: CASSLGQGGHQPQHF. CDR3 nucleotides: TGTGCCAGCAGTTTGGGGCAGGGGGGACATCAGCCCCAGCATTTT.

The rearrangement joins TRBV7-2 to TRBJ2-7; D is uncertain. Trimming shortened V by 3 bases and J by 4 bases, and 13 bases separated the two germline ends. Germline V gives CDR1 SGHTA, CDR2 FQGNSA. This CDR3 spans 14 amino acids. The CDR3 DNA reads TGTGCCAGCAGCTTGGGCCTCTACGTTTACGAGCAGTACTTC. Its translation: CASSLGLYVYEQYF.

This sequence joins TRBV7-3 and TRBJ2-3; TRBD2 agrees at 9 bases. The CDR3 loop spans 16 amino acids. Germline V gene sequence: CDR1 SGHTA, CDR2 FQGTGA. V lost 5 bases and J lost 4; bases outside the gene matches: 10. CDR3 nucleotide sequence: TGTGCCAGCAGCGAACCGGGACTAGCCTCCCCAGATACGCAGTATTTT. This translates into CASSEPGLASPDTQYF.

The chain is built from TRBV11-2 and TRBJ2-1; 7 bases are a match to TRBD2. Losses at the gene ends were 3 bases for V and 2 bases for J; bases not matched to a gene: 7. CDR1 is SGHAT, CDR2 FQNNGV, per germline. The CDR3 contains 16 residues. DNA for the CDR3: TGTGCCAGCAGCTTTGAAGGTCTAGCGGCCTACAATGAGCAGTTCTTC. Protein: CASSFEGLAAYNEQFF.

The sample holds one count of this clone. The chain links TRBV3-1 (or the pseudogene TRBV3-2) to TRBJ1-5; 9 bases agree with TRBD1. The germline V gene encodes CDR1 LGHDT and CDR2 YNNKEL (reference sequence). V shed 1 base, J shed 1 base, and the junction held 2 bases outside the gene matches. This CDR3 has 16 residues. The CDR3 loop is CASSQGGQGSNQPQHF. In DNA form, the CDR3 reads TGTGCCAGCAGCCAAGGGGGACAGGGCAGCAATCAGCCCCAGCATTTT.

The V and J genes are TRBV4-1 and TRBJ1-2; D remains ambiguous. V was cut by 2 bases and J by 7 bases, with 20 bases left in between. The CDR3 length is 16 residues. Germline V gives CDR1 MGHRA, CDR2 YSYEKL. This CDR3 is CASSQMRIAGLSGYTF. CDR3 coding DNA: TGCGCCAGCAGCCAAATGAGAATTGCAGGCCTAAGTGGCTACACCTTC.

This clone appeared a single time. The chain recombines TRBV6-5 with TRBJ1-1; no definite D call. The CDR3 runs 14 residues. Germline CDR1 and CDR2: MNHEY and SVGAGI. Deletions cut 3 bases from V and 1 base from J, with 9 bases between. The CDR3 is CASSYRGWNTEAFF. The CDR3, as DNA: TGTGCCAGCAGTTATCGGGGATGGAACACTGAAGCTTTCTTT.

This clone is a singleton in its sample. The chain links TRBV9 to TRBJ2-1; 10 bases line up with TRBD2. Per the germline V gene, CDR1 is SGDLS and CDR2 is YYNGEE. The V and J ends lost 4 bases and 9 bases, in that order; junction bases with no gene match: 10. The CDR3 sequence is 15 residues long. The CDR3 loop is CASSPSSGGAGEQFF. The CDR3, as DNA: TGTGCCAGCAGCCCTTCCAGCGGGGGGGCCGGTGAGCAGTTCTTC.

V is TRBV11-2 and J is TRBJ2-3; no clear D gene. CDR1 is SGHAT, CDR2 FQNNGV, per germline. The CDR3 runs 13 residues. The V and J ends lost 0 bases and 5 bases respectively, with 6 bases between them. The CDR3 bases are TGTGCCAGCAGCTTAGATCTAGGAGATACGCAGTATTTT. Translating it yields CASSLDLGDTQYF.

This sequence joins TRBV28 and TRBJ1-4; 9 positions match TRBD1. The CDR3 spans 15 residues. Germline values: CDR1 MDHEN, CDR2 SYDVKM. Trimming took 4 bases from V and 8 from J; bases not matched to a gene: 8. The CDR3 nucleotides read TGTGCCAGCAGTTCAGCGGGACAGGGAATCGAAAAACTGTTTTTT. Amino acids: CASSSAGQGIEKLFF.